The clone carrying this T cell receptor (beta chain) has a single count. The data were taken from a study of blood T cell repertoires in COVID-19. Per the study methods: Researchers report that nucleated cell counts were estimated from reference gene primer amplification. Sequencing used immunoSEQ multiplex PCR; TCRdb keeps in-frame clones, though not all of them. Clone size and the V and J calls come from that table; the DNA yielded D and trimming. The sample lists roughly 250,000 clones, less than 85% occurring once. Trimming pared 4 bases from V and 0 bases from J, leaving 14 bases between. The CDR3 runs to 16 residues. Germline assignment: CDR1 SGDLS and CDR2 YYNGEE.

What was sequenced was peripheral blood. The rearrangement links TRBV9 to TRBJ2-1; TRBD2 might be the D (6 bases). The receptor's source is a woman older than 75 with active or convalescent COVID-19. CDR3 amino acids: CASSISGVSSYNEQFF. The CDR3 region has the DNA TGTGCCAGCAGCATCTCGGGGGTGAGCTCCTACAATGAGCAGTTCTTC.